This TCR beta chain came from a study of cytomegalovirus exposure and HLA in healthy donors. Study-level points and caveats: Upon later analysis, TCR association rates were observed to vary by HLA locus, being highest for DRB1 and lowest for HLA-C.

Primers for the PCR totalled 60 Vbeta and 13 Jbeta. Using immunoSEQ multiplex PCR, the repertoire was profiled, and TCRdb retains in-frame clones only, with some absent. The table records roughly 250,000 clones, roughly four fifths of them present only once. The CDR3 spans 14 residues. V shed 7 bases and J shed 11 bases, with 21 bases lying between them. In germline, CDR1 is MDHEN, CDR2 SYDVKM. In the case of this clone: No antigen is known for it.

The chain recombines TRBV28 with TRBJ1-5; D is perhaps TRBD1 (5 bases). This TCR was sampled from a woman in her 40s in good health and CMV-seropositive. Sequences were obtained from PBMCs. Here the CDR3 DNA reads TGTGCCAGCAACGAGCAGCGGGACCCCATCTCCCAGCATTTT. Protein sequence: CASNEQRDPISQHF.